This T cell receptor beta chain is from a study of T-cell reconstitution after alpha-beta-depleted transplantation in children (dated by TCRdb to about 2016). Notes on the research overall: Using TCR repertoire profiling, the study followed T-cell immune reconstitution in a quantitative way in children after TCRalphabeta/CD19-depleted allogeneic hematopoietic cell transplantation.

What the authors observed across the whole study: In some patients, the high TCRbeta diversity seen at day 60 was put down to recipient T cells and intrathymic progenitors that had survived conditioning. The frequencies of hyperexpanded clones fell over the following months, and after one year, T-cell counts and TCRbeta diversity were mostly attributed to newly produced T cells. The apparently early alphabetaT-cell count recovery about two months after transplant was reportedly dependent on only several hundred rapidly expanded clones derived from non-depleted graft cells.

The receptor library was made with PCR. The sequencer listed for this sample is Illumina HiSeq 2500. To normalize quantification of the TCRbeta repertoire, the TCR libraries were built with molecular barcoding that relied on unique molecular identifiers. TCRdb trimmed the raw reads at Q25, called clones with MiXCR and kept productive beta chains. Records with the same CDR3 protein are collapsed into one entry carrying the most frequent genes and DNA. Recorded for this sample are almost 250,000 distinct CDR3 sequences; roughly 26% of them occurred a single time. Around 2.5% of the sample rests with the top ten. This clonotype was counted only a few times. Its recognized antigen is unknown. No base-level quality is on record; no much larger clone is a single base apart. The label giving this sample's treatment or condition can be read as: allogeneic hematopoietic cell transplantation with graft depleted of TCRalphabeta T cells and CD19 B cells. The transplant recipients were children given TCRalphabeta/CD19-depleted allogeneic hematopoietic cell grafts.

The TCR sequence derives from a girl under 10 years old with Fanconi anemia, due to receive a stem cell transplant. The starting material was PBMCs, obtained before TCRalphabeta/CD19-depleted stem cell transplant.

CDR3 sequence: CASSPTGTGDYEQYF. The DNA is TGTGCCAGCAGCCCCACCGGGACAGGGGACTACGAGCAGTACTTC. The receptor chain draws on TRBV7-9 and TRBJ2-7; 10 central bases correspond to TRBD1. The CDR3, from cysteine to phenylalanine, totals 15 residues. The sequence is cut down to CDR3 DNA, 45 bases in frame from base 1. According to the germline V gene (reference sequence), CDR1 reads SEHNR and CDR2 reads FQNEAQ. Trimmed from V: 5 bases; trimmed from J: 3 bases; junction bases lacking a gene match: 7.